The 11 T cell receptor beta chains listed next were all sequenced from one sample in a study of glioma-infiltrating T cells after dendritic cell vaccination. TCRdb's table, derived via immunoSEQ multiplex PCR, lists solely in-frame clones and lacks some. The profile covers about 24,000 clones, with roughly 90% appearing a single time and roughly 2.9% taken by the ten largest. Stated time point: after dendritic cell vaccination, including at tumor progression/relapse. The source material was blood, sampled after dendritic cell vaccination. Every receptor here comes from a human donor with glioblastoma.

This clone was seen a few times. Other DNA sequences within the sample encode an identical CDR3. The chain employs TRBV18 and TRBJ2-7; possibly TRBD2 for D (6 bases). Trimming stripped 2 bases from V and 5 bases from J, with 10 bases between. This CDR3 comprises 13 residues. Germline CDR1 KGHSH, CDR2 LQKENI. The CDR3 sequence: CASSPRRGHEQYF. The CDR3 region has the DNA TGTGCCAGCTCACCAAGGAGGGGACACGAGCAGTACTTC.

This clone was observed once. CDR3 protein: CATFRQGWTEAFF. The CDR3 DNA reads TGTGCCACCTTCCGACAGGGATGGACTGAAGCTTTCTTT. J is TRBJ1-1 and V is TRBV27; 7 bases fit TRBD1. CDR3 length equals 13 residues. With 10 bases clipped from V and 5 bases from J, the junction kept 10 bases outside the gene matches. Germline values: CDR1 MNHEY, CDR2 SMNVEV (reference sequence).

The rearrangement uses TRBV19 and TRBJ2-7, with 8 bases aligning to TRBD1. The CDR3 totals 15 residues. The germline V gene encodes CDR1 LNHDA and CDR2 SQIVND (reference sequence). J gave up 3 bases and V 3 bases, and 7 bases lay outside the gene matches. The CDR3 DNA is TGTGCCAGTAGTATGGGGCAGGGGACAGGCTACGAGCAGTACTTC. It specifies CASSMGQGTGYEQYF.

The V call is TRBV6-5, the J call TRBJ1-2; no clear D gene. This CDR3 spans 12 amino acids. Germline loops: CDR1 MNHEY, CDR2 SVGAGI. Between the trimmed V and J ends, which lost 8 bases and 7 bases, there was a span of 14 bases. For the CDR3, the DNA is TGTGCCAGCCGCGGTGAAAGTGGTGGCTACACCTTC. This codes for CASRGESGGYTF.

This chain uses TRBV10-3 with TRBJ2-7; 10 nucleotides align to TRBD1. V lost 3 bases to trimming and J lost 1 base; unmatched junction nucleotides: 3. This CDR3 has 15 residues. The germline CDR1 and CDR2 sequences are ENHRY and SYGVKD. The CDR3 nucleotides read TGTGCCATCAGTGATCCGGGACAGGGGTCCTACGAGCAGTACTTC. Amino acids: CAISDPGQGSYEQYF.

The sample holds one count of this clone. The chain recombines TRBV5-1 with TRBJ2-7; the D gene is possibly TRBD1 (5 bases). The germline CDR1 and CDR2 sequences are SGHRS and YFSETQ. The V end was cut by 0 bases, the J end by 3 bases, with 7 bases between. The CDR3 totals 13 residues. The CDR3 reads CASSLAQGYEQYF. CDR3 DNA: TGCGCCAGCAGCTTGGCCCAGGGCTACGAGCAGTACTTC.

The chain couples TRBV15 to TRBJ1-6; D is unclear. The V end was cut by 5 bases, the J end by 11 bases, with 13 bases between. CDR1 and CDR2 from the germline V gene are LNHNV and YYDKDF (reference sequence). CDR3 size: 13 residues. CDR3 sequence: CATSETKRAPLHF. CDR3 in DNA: TGTGCCACCAGCGAGACGAAGCGGGCACCCCTCCACTTT.

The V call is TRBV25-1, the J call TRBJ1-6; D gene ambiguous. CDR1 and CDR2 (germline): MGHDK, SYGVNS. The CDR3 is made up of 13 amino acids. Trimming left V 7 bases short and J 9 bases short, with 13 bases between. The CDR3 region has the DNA TGTGCCAGCACGGGGATGGGTACTTCACCCCTCCACTTT. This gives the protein CASTGMGTSPLHF.

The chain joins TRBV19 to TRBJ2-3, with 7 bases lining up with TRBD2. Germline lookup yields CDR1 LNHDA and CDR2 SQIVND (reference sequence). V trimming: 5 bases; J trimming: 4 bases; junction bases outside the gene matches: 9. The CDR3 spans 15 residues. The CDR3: CASSPHSGRADTQYF. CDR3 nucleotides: TGTGCCAGTAGTCCCCATAGCGGGCGGGCAGATACGCAGTATTTT.

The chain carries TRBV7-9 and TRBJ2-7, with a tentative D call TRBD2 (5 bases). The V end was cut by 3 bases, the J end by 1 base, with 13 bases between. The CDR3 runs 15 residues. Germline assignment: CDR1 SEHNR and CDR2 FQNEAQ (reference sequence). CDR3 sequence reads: CASSFRGSSSYEQYF. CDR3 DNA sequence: TGTGCCAGCAGCTTTCGTGGGAGCAGTTCCTACGAGCAGTACTTC.

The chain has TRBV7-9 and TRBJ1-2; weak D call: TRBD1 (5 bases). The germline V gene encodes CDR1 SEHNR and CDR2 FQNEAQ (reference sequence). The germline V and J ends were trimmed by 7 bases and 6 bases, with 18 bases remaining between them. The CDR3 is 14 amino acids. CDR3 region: CASISSGEGNGYTF. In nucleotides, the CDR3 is TGTGCCAGCATTTCATCGGGGGAAGGGAATGGCTACACCTTC.